This T cell receptor (beta chain) was observed in a study of blood T cells in healthy people across ages (dated by TCRdb to the mid-2010s). Study-level background: Template switching captured roughly one uniquely barcoded TCR beta cDNA molecule per two T cells in model experiments. Using deep sequencing normalized with unique cDNA molecular identifiers, the study measured how TCR beta repertoire diversity changes with age. Four age groups were formed from the donors: young (average approximately 17 years), middle-aged (around 39), aged (approximately 60) and long-lived (around 80). To avoid experimental bias, donors of different ages were distributed randomly across sequencing lanes. Using the same blood draw, the study looked at two additional independent replicas of 1 million unique cDNA reads for two donors, one aged 18 to 29 and the other aged 80 or older. Summary of the overall study and its limitations: Observed TCR beta diversity per million T cells fell roughly linearly with age, and a significant reduction was already apparent by age approximately 40. Because the CMV infection status of the donors was unknown, age-related changes in expanded clonotypes may potentially have been confounded. Compared with the aged group, the long-lived group had more naive CD4+ T cells, fewer expanded clones and increased TCR diversity, a pattern suggesting age selection. Total diversity estimates from one million sequenced T cells were considered lower bounds and underestimates. Bulk unsorted PBMC profiling prevented conclusive comparison of naive and antigen-experienced compartments. There was a strong correlation between observed TCR beta diversity and the percentage of naive T cells measured by flow cytometry.

The germline V gene sets CDR1 to MNHEY and CDR2 to SVGEGT. The CDR3 starts with the cysteine, ends with the phenylalanine, and has 16 residues. Only the CDR3 part of the read is kept: 48 bases, read in frame from the first base. Unmatched junction bases come to 6, with V trimmed by 1 base and J by 1 base. Comment on this clonotype: This receptor's antigen is unknown. The record has no base qualities; no much larger clone is one base away.

Donors were a few dozen systemically healthy Caucasian individuals from Russia aged about 6 to 100 years. Roughly 9.5 milliliters of peripheral blood were drawn from each donor into EDTA-treated Vacutainer tubes. PBMCs were isolated by Ficoll-Paque density-gradient centrifugation, with at least 6 million obtained per sample. Total RNA, at least 5 micrograms per sample, was extracted from PBMCs with Trizol reagent. For every donor, an aliquot of PBMCs went through flow cytometry to measure the percentages of naive CD45RAhigh/CD27high T cells. The library was obtained by 5' RACE. Sequencing was carried out with an Illumina HiSeq 2500. A second PCR of about 6 to 11 cycles was run with a J-beta primer mix and a sample-barcoded 5' primer. A unique molecular identifier was introduced onto each TCR beta cDNA molecule by a template-switch 5' adaptor carrying 12 random nucleotides. Each sample yielded at least 2.5 million CDR3-containing paired-end reads. First-strand cDNA was synthesized from all RNA with the Mint cDNA synthesis kit, primed by a TRBC-specific oligonucleotide. Following uracil-DNA glycosylase treatment, all cDNA underwent a first 18-cycle PCR with the universal primers M1SS and BC2_uni_R. The study's own analysis went as follows. For normalization, 1 million high-quality reads were randomly selected from each sample, with every read carrying a distinct molecular identifier. Reads with shared molecular identifiers were discarded instead of being binned into consensus sequences. MiTCR, set to a Q25 quality threshold and the strictest error-elimination algorithm, was used for CDR3 identification, clonotype clustering and error correction. A nonparametric unseen species model with Euler transformation was used to estimate a lower bound on total TCR beta diversity. In TCRdb, the public reads were trimmed at Q25 with fastp and aligned with MiXCR, with productive beta chains retained. CDR3 protein duplicates are merged, each entry listing the most common genes and DNA. TCRdb's processing, not the authors', yielded these V and J calls. This sample holds about 1.1 million distinct CDR3 sequences; around two fifths were observed only once. Clones ranked in the top ten supply 13% of the sample.

The receptor chain draws on TRBV6-2 or TRBV6-3 and TRBJ1-2, and 7 bases in between align with TRBD1. Sequencing was performed on blood. This TCR was sampled from a man between 18 and 35 years old in good health. This receptor has the CDR3 CASSYYGTEINYGYTF. The DNA is TGTGCCAGCAGTTACTACGGGACAGAAATTAACTATGGCTACACCTTC.